One sample yielded the 4 T cell receptor beta chains listed below, sequenced in a study of blood T cell repertoires in COVID-19. The protocol was immunoSEQ multiplex PCR, while the TCRdb copy is restricted to in-frame clones and leaves out a portion. The sample includes over 100,000 clones, roughly nine tenths of them seen just once. The material sequenced was peripheral blood. The source of these receptors is a man in his forties or fifties with active COVID-19.

This chain uses TRBV6-6 with TRBJ2-3, with D tentatively TRBD2 (5 bases). Germline values: CDR1 MNHNY, CDR2 SVGAGI (reference sequence). The V gene lost 7 bases and the J gene lost 4 bases, with 12 bases spanning the gap. The CDR3 extends over 13 amino acids. The CDR3 bases are TGTGCCAGCACCAAGACGGGGTCAGATACGCAGTATTTT. This sequence encodes CASTKTGSDTQYF.

In DNA form, the CDR3 reads TGTGCCAGCAGCCCTACCCCGAGACAGGGACGAGAGACCCAGTACTTC. Its protein is CASSPTPRQGRETQYF. The V and J genes are TRBV7-2 and TRBJ2-5; the match to TRBD1 covers 7 bases. The CDR3 length is 16 residues. CDR1 and CDR2 (germline): SGHTA, FQGNSA. V shed 5 bases and J 4 bases; nucleotides not matched to a gene: 13. The variable domain in full, completed from reference TRBV7-2 and TRBJ2-5, reads GAGVSQSPSNKVTEKGKDVELRCDPISGHTALYWYRQSLGQGLEFLIYFQGNSAPDKSGLPSDRFSAERTGGSVSTLTIQRTQQEDSAVYLCASSPTPRQGRETQYFGPGTRLLVL.

About this clone itself: Being one base from a much bigger clone, this may be a read error. The same CDR3 is also encoded by other DNA sequences in this sample. CDR3 loop: CASSLDRNTEAFF. CDR3 nucleotides: TGTGCCAGCAGCCTGGACAGGAACACTGAAGCTTTCTTT. The rearrangement joins TRBV11-3 to TRBJ1-1; maybe TRBD1 (6 bases). Germline V gene data show CDR1 as SGHNT and CDR2 as YENEEA. Between the trimmed V and J ends, which lost 5 bases and 1 base, there was a span of 8 bases. This CDR3 spans 13 amino acids. The full variable domain, rest sourced from reference TRBV11-3 and TRBJ1-1, is EAGVVQSPRYKIIEKKQPVAFWCNPISGHNTLYWYLQNLGQGPELLIRYENEEAVDDSQLPKDRFSAERLKGVDSTLKIQPAELGDSAVYLCASSLDRNTEAFFGQGTRLTVV.

The chain links TRBV11-1 to TRBJ1-1; D remains ambiguous. This CDR3 has 13 residues. V shed 1 base and J shed 1 base, with 4 bases lying between them. Germline values: CDR1 SGHAT, CDR2 FQDESV (reference sequence). In DNA, the CDR3 is TGTGCCAGCAGCTTAGTTCGGAACACTGAAGCTTTCTTT. Translated, it gives CASSLVRNTEAFF.